A single sample is the source of the 20 T cell receptor beta chains below, sequenced in a study of T cell clonality in common variable immunodeficiency. Profiled with immunoSEQ multiplex PCR; TCRdb holds only in-frame clones, not every one. Recorded here are 25,000 to 30,000 clones, none singletons. Study findings and constraints: Common variable immunodeficiency TCR beta sequences reportedly had fewer deletions and N-nucleotide insertions.

These receptors have no identified antigens. Sample: peripheral blood mononuclear cells. The receptor set was obtained from a human donor with common variable immunodeficiency.

For this clone: The CDR3 is cut off 3 residues early in the read; its end comes from the germline J gene. This chain uses TRBV6-2 or TRBV6-3 with TRBJ1-5, with D possibly TRBD1 on 5 matching bases. CDR1 is MNHEY, CDR2 SVGEGT, per germline. Trimming stripped 7 bases from V and 5 bases from J, with 18 bases between. The CDR3 is 15 amino acids. Partial CDR3 DNA: TGTGCCAGCACCCTCATGGGCAGGGTTGATCAGCCC. It specifies CASTLMGRVDQP. The entire CDR3 protein is CASTLMGRVDQPQHF.

About this clone: The CDR3 extends 3 residues past the end of the read, so its final part is completed from the germline J gene. The chain combines TRBV20-1 with TRBJ2-5; 12 nucleotides agree with TRBD1. J lost 5 bases, V lost 6 bases, and 7 bases had no gene match. Germline assignment: CDR1 DFQATT and CDR2 SNEGSKA (reference sequence). The CDR3 contains 14 residues. Partial CDR3 DNA: TGCAGTGCATCGGGACAGGGGGCGCTGGAGACC. Translated: CSASGQGALET. The CDR3, in full, reads CSASGQGALETQYF.

This clone was recorded at least ten times. Sequencing ends 3 residues short of the CDR3 end; the germline J gene provides the rest. This chain uses TRBV18 with TRBJ2-6; 11 positions agree with TRBD2. Germline V lookup: CDR1 KGHSH, CDR2 LQKENI. V shed 3 bases and J 12 bases; nucleotides not matched to a gene: 4. This CDR3 contains 14 residues. CDR3 bases read: TGTGCCAGCTCACCCCCCGGGACTAGCGGCGTC. It codes for CASSPPGTSGV. The CDR3 in its entirety is CASSPPGTSGVLTF.

For this clone: The CDR3 goes on 3 residues after the read ends, and that part is filled in from the germline J gene. This chain links TRBV7-2 with TRBJ1-2, with D perhaps matching TRBD1 (6 bases). Trimming removed 2 bases at V and 5 bases at J, with 12 bases between. The germline V gene has CDR1 SGHTA and CDR2 FQGNSA. This CDR3 has 14 amino acids. CDR3 sequence: CASSLSGGWYGYTF. Partial CDR3 DNA: TGTGCCAGCAGCTTAAGCGGGGGCTGGTATGGC.

At least ten counts were recorded for this clone. The sequenced fragment ends 3 residues before the CDR3 boundary, so the rest is inferred from the germline J gene. The chain carries TRBV5-1 and TRBJ2-3; the match to TRBD2 covers 13 bases. V lost 5 bases to trimming and J lost 4 bases; unmatched junction nucleotides: 16. Germline assignment: CDR1 SGHRS and CDR2 YFSETQ. The CDR3 sequence is 19 residues long. CDR3 residues: CASSKPGTSGILYADTQYF. The DNA read from the CDR3 is TGCGCCAGCAGTAAGCCCGGGACTAGCGGGATATTATACGCAGATACG. Drawing the rest from reference TRBV5-1 and TRBJ2-3, the complete variable domain is KAGVTQTPRYLIKTRGQQVTLSCSPISGHRSVSWYQQTPGQGLQFLFEYFSETQRNKGNFPGRFSGRQFSNSRSEMNVSTLELGDSALYLCASSKPGTSGILYADTQYFGPGTRLTVL.

In this sample, this clone turned up many times. The read ends 3 residues shy of where the CDR3 ends; the end is completed using the germline J gene. The chain is built from TRBV5-7 and TRBJ1-2; 7 bases align to TRBD1. TRBV5-7 is recorded as an ORF, its role being uncertain. CDR3 length: 14 amino acids. The V gene end was trimmed by 4 bases and the J gene end by 5 bases; junction bases not matched to a gene: 8. Here the CDR3 reads CASSPTGPGYGYTF. The CDR3 DNA, read in part, is TGTGCCAGCAGCCCGACAGGGCCGGGGTATGGC.

This clone was detected many times. CDR3 sequence: CASSPGTDGTGELFF. CDR3 bases read: TGTGCCAGCTCACCCGGGACAGACGGGACTGGGGAG. The gene calls are TRBV18 and TRBJ2-2; a weak D match, TRBD1 (7 bases). The read falls 3 residues short of the CDR3 end, and the missing part is taken from the germline J gene. This CDR3 spans 15 amino acids. The germline CDR1 and CDR2 sequences are KGHSH and LQKENI. V was clipped by 3 bases and J by 8 bases, with 16 bases between them.

This clone was seen at least ten times. The sequence runs out 3 residues before the end of the CDR3; the remainder is reconstructed from the germline J gene. V usage is TRBV5-1 and J usage is TRBJ2-3; 7 nucleotides line up with TRBD2. Trimming removed 3 bases from V and 1 base from J; junction bases left unmatched: 2. Looked up from germline, CDR1 is SGHRS and CDR2 is YFSETQ. The CDR3 totals 14 residues. The CDR3 spells CASSWAGGTDTQYF. CDR3 bases read: TGCGCCAGCAGCTGGGCGGGGGGCACAGATACG.

This clone was seen a handful of times. CDR3 DNA (partial): TGTGCCAGCAACCAGGACAGGGCGAAGAACACTGAA. Encoded protein: CASNQDRAKNTE. The CDR3 in its entirety is CASNQDRAKNTEAFF. This sequence joins TRBV2 and TRBJ1-1; 8 bases map to TRBD1. The read falls 3 residues short of the CDR3 end, and the missing part is taken from the germline J gene. V dropped 7 bases and J dropped 1; count of bases not matched to a gene: 8. CDR3 size: 15 residues. CDR1 is SNHLY, CDR2 FYNNEI, per germline. Using reference TRBV2 and TRBJ1-1 for the parts outside the CDR3, the full variable domain is EPEVTQTPSHQVTQMGQEVILRCVPISNHLYFYWYRQILGQKVEFLVSFYNNEISEKSEIFDDQFSVERPDGSNFTLKIRSTKLEDSAMYFCASNQDRAKNTEAFFGQGTRLTVV.

This clone was observed at least ten times. The read halts 3 residues ahead of the CDR3 end, with the missing end drawn from the germline J gene. This rearrangement joins TRBV20-1 to TRBJ1-5; 8 bases fit TRBD1. CDR1 is DFQATT, CDR2 SNEGSKA, per germline (reference sequence). V dropped 0 bases and J dropped 0; count of bases not matched to a gene: 4. This CDR3 spans 16 amino acids. The CDR3 DNA, read in part, is TGCAGTGCTAGAGACTGGGGACAGGTTAGCAATCAGCCC. Translation gives CSARDWGQVSNQP. The CDR3 as a whole reads CSARDWGQVSNQPQHF.

Points on this clone: The read gets to within 3 residues of the CDR3 end, and the germline J gene fills in the rest. The chain uses TRBV19 and TRBJ1-3, with 7 bases aligning to TRBD1. CDR1 and CDR2 (germline): LNHDA, SQIVND (reference sequence). After removal of 7 bases from V and 0 bases from J, the junction contained 6 bases not matched to a gene. This CDR3 has 15 residues. The CDR3 protein is CASTVGQNSGNTIYF. The part of the CDR3 DNA that was read is TGTGCCAGTACCGTGGGACAGAACTCTGGAAACACC.

Concerning this clone itself: From the germline J gene comes the end of the CDR3, since the read stops 3 residues before it. The J gene is TRBJ1-2, the V gene TRBV7-2; 8 bases are a match to TRBD1. Germline trimming cut 3 bases from V and 4 bases from J; bases unmatched to any gene: 7. The germline gives CDR1 SGHTA, CDR2 FQGNSA. The CDR3 consists of 15 residues. CDR3 DNA, as far as it was read: TGTGCCAGCAGCTTGTCGGGACAGGACTTCTATGGC. As protein: CASSLSGQDFYG. The whole CDR3 protein reads CASSLSGQDFYGYTF.

This clone was seen ten or more times. Coverage ceases 3 residues before the CDR3 finishes, and the germline J gene fills in the end. V gene TRBV7-3 combines with J gene TRBJ2-1, with 13 bases that match TRBD2. After removal of 2 bases from V and 3 bases from J, the junction contained 1 base not matched to a gene. CDR1 and CDR2 (germline): SGHTA, FQGTGA. This CDR3 region has 16 residues. CDR3 amino acids: CASSLRLAGGYNEQFF. The CDR3 bases that were read are TGTGCCAGCAGCTTACGACTAGCGGGAGGCTACAATGAG.

This clone was picked up many times. The read finishes 3 residues shy of the CDR3 end, and the germline J gene is used to complete it. This rearrangement joins TRBV6-2 or TRBV6-3 to TRBJ2-7; D might be TRBD2 (7 bases). In germline, CDR1 is MNHEY, CDR2 SVGEGT. The CDR3 consists of 17 residues. The V and J ends lost 0 bases and 6 bases respectively, with 21 bases between them. Incomplete CDR3 DNA: TGTGCCAGCAGTTACTCGGCGGGGGCAGGAGCAAGGGCCGAG. Encoded protein: CASSYSAGAGARAE. The complete CDR3 sequence is CASSYSAGAGARAEQYF.

This clone was counted many times. The CDR3 end is not reached by the read, which stops 3 residues before it; the germline J gene fills it in. This chain joins TRBV5-5 and TRBJ1-2; no definite D call. This CDR3 comprises 15 residues. Germline V gives CDR1 SGHKS, CDR2 YYEKEE (reference sequence). The CDR3 protein is CASSFVLAGYNEYTF. The CDR3 bases that were read are TGTGCCAGCAGCTTTGTACTAGCGGGGTACAATGAG.

This clone was recorded many times. The sequenced fragment ends 3 residues before the CDR3 boundary, so the rest is inferred from the germline J gene. The chain carries TRBV7-2 and TRBJ1-5, with D uncertain. V was shortened by 1 base and J by 3 bases, with 4 bases between the two germline ends. This CDR3 spans 13 amino acids. Germline V gives CDR1 SGHTA, CDR2 FQGNSA. The DNA read from the CDR3 is TGTGCCAGCAGCTTAGGGGCCAATCAGCCC. The encoded protein is CASSLGANQP. The entire CDR3 protein is CASSLGANQPQHF.

Many counts were recorded for this clone. Sequencing ends 3 residues short of the CDR3 end; the germline J gene provides the rest. The chain combines TRBV7-2 with TRBJ2-3; D gene unclear. V lost 5 bases to trimming and J lost 2 bases, with 14 bases between them. This CDR3 has 15 residues. CDR1 is SGHTA and CDR2 is FQGNSA in the germline V gene. Here the CDR3 reads CASSPRRLATDTQYF. The part of the CDR3 DNA that was read is TGTGCCAGCAGCCCTAGACGGTTAGCCACAGATACG.

This clone was found many times. With the read ending 3 residues before the CDR3 end, the germline J gene is used to fill in that end. The chain couples TRBV7-9 to TRBJ2-5; TRBD1 matches 9 bases. With 4 bases clipped from V and 3 bases from J, the junction kept 3 bases outside the gene matches. This CDR3 has 14 residues. Germline CDR1 SEHNR, CDR2 FQNEAQ (reference sequence). The CDR3 bases that were read are TGTGCCAGCAGCTCCGGGACAGGGAAAGAGACC. Encoded protein: CASSSGTGKET. The full CDR3 sequence reads CASSSGTGKETQYF.

The sample holds many counts of this clone. The read ends 3 residues early relative to the CDR3; the germline J gene fills the gap. The V and J genes are TRBV19 and TRBJ2-2; D call uncertain. The CDR3 is 13 residues long. Germline V gene lookup returns CDR1 LNHDA and CDR2 SQIVND (reference sequence). Deletions cut 4 bases from V and 6 bases from J, with 9 bases between. CDR3 protein: CASSNGSPGELFF. The sequenced CDR3 bases are TGTGCCAGTAGTAATGGTAGTCCCGGGGAG.

On this clone itself: With the read ending 3 residues before the CDR3 end, the germline J gene is used to fill in that end. V and J are TRBV20-1 and TRBJ1-1; D remains unclear. CDR3 length equals 12 residues. V lost 3 bases to trimming and J lost 2 bases, with 7 bases between them. Per the germline V gene, CDR1 is DFQATT and CDR2 is SNEGSKA (reference sequence). Partial CDR3 DNA: TGCAGTGCTAGTGGCGGAAACACTGAA. This gives the protein CSASGGNTE. The entire CDR3 is CSASGGNTEAFF.